This T cell receptor beta chain stems from a study of yellow fever vaccine responses in identical twins. Whole-study findings and limits: Twins' vaccine T cell response reportedly seemed partly convergent, partly personalized.

The V and J ends lost 2 bases and 5 bases respectively, with 13 bases between them. The length of the CDR3 is 15 residues. In germline, CDR1 is LGHDT, CDR2 YNNKEL (reference sequence). One entry per CDR3 protein, called by TCRdb with MiXCR from the RT-PCR reads. The sample has some 5,000 distinct CDR3 sequences, about three quarters seen once. Points on this clonotype: The antigen remains unidentified.

The sequenced sample was T cells from blood (PBMCs), unsorted or a sorted subset (not recorded which), obtained before or after yellow fever vaccination (not recorded which). The TCR comes from a woman under 30 who received the yellow fever vaccine. The V call is TRBV3-1, the J call TRBJ2-1; D gene ambiguous. CDR3 residues: CASSQTQGPHNEQFF. CDR3 bases: TGTGCCAGCAGCCAAACTCAAGGGCCCCACAATGAGCAGTTCTTC.